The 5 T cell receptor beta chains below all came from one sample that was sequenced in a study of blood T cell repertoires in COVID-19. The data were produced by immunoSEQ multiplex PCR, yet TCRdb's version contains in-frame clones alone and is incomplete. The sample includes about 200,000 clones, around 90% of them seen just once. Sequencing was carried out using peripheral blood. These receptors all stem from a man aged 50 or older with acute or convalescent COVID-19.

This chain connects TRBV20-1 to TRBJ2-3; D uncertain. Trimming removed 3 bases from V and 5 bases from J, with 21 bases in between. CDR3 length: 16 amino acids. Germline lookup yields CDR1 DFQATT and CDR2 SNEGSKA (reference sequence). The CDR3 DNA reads TGCAGTGCTAGTCCCCGGAGAAGAGTGAATGGAGATACGCAGTATTTT. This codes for CSASPRRRVNGDTQYF.

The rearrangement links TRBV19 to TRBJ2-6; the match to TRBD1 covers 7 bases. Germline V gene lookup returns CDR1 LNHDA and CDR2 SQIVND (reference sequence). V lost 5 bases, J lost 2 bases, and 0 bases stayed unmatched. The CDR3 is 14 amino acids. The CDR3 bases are TGTGCCAGTAGTCAGGGGGCTGGGGCCAACGTCCTGACTTTC. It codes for CASSQGAGANVLTF.

CDR3 sequence: CASSLERQGLDIQYF. Here the CDR3 DNA reads TGCGCCAGCAGCTTGGAAAGACAGGGTTTAGACATTCAGTACTTC. The chain has TRBV5-1 and TRBJ2-4; 7 bases are a match to TRBD1. With V trimmed by 0 bases and J by 8 bases, 8 bases remained unmatched. The CDR3 spans 15 residues. Germline CDR1 is SGHRS and CDR2 is YFSETQ. The complete variable domain, with remaining parts taken from reference TRBV5-1 and TRBJ2-4, reads KAGVTQTPRYLIKTRGQQVTLSCSPISGHRSVSWYQQTPGQGLQFLFEYFSETQRNKGNFPGRFSGRQFSNSRSEMNVSTLELGDSALYLCASSLERQGLDIQYFGAGTRLSVL.

CDR3: CASSERDRGFMETQYF. The CDR3 nucleotides are TGTGCCAGCAGCGAGAGGGACAGGGGATTTATGGAGACCCAGTACTTC. The V gene is TRBV9, the J gene TRBJ2-5; 10 bases map to TRBD1. The length of the CDR3 is 16 residues. Unmatched junction bases numbered 10, after V lost 3 bases and J lost 5 bases. The germline V gene encodes CDR1 SGDLS and CDR2 YYNGEE.

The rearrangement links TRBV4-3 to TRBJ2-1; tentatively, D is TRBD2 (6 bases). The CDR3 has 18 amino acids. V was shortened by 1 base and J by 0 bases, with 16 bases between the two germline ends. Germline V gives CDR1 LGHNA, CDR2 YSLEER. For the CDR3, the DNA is TGCGCCAGCAGCCAAGGGGCCTGGGGGGAGAGCTCCTACAATGAGCAGTTCTTC. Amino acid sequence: CASSQGAWGESSYNEQFF.